Below, 21 T cell receptor beta chains from the same sample are listed, as sequenced in a study of T cell changes during pregnancy in multiple sclerosis. Clones were sequenced by immunoSEQ multiplex PCR, and TCRdb holds only the in-frame ones, with some missing. The repertoire includes about 40,000 clones, approximately 92% of them detected once, and roughly 1.2% sits in the top ten. This specimen consisted of peripheral blood, obtained before pregnancy. These receptors all stem from a female donor with multiple sclerosis, enrolled in a pregnancy study.

V is TRBV5-1 and J is TRBJ2-7, with D maybe TRBD2 (6 bases). CDR1 and CDR2 (germline): SGHRS, YFSETQ. This CDR3 comprises 16 residues. Between the trimmed V and J ends, which lost 4 bases and 0 bases, there was a span of 17 bases. The CDR3 protein is CASSPATSPPSYEQYF. CDR3 coding DNA: TGCGCCAGCAGCCCAGCAACTAGCCCTCCCTCCTACGAGCAGTACTTC.

This chain connects TRBV30 to TRBJ1-3; 8 nucleotides align to TRBD1. From germline, CDR1 is GTSNPN and CDR2 SVGIG (reference sequence). This CDR3 spans 14 amino acids. The V and J ends lost 3 bases and 4 bases, in that order; junction bases with no gene match: 5. For the CDR3, the DNA is TGTGCCTGGAGCAGGGGGCTTGGCGGAAACACCATATATTTT. Encoded protein: CAWSRGLGGNTIYF.

The chain joins TRBV27 to TRBJ1-1; TRBD1 is a possible D gene (5 bases). This CDR3 spans 14 amino acids. The V gene lost 6 bases and the J gene lost 5 bases, with 16 bases spanning the gap. Looked up from germline, CDR1 is MNHEY and CDR2 is SMNVEV (reference sequence). The chain's CDR3 is CASSKRRAETEAFF. The CDR3 DNA sequence: TGTGCCAGCAGCAAACGCAGGGCTGAAACTGAAGCTTTCTTT.

The V call is TRBV11-2, the J call TRBJ2-5, with D unclear. CDR1 is SGHAT and CDR2 is FQNNGV in the germline V gene. V was shortened by 4 bases and J by 2 bases, with 8 bases between the two germline ends. The CDR3 runs to 13 residues. CDR3 sequence reads: CASSSSWQETQYF. In DNA form, the CDR3 reads TGTGCCAGCAGCTCGAGTTGGCAAGAGACCCAGTACTTC.

The rearrangement links TRBV6-6 to TRBJ2-3; TRBD2 is a possible D gene (6 bases). Germline V lookup: CDR1 MNHNY, CDR2 SVGAGI (reference sequence). The V end lost 6 bases, the J end lost 14 bases, and 18 bases lay between the germline ends. This CDR3 has 12 residues. DNA for the CDR3: TGTGCCAGCAGCCCTACTAGCCCCGCGGGGTATTTT. Translated: CASSPTSPAGYF.

The rearrangement links TRBV11-2 to TRBJ2-1; 8 nucleotides match TRBD2. Unmatched junction bases numbered 2, after V lost 1 base and J lost 6 bases. The CDR3 is 14 residues long. Germline V gene data show CDR1 as SGHAT and CDR2 as FQNNGV. CDR3 residues: CASSLAREVNEQFF. CDR3 nucleotides: TGTGCCAGCAGCTTAGCGCGGGAGGTCAATGAGCAGTTCTTC.

The chain's CDR3 is CASSYINPGQRNSGNTIYF. CDR3 nucleotides: TGTGCCAGCTCCTACATAAATCCGGGACAGCGAAACTCTGGAAACACCATATATTTT. This sequence joins TRBV18 and TRBJ1-3, with 7 bases identical to TRBD1. Germline V lookup: CDR1 KGHSH, CDR2 LQKENI. V lost 6 bases, J lost 0 bases, and 17 bases stayed unmatched. The CDR3 extends over 19 amino acids.

The rearrangement links TRBV5-1 to TRBJ1-1, with D perhaps TRBD1 (5 bases). Trimming pared 4 bases from V and 5 bases from J, leaving 18 bases between. From germline, CDR1 is SGHRS and CDR2 YFSETQ. This CDR3 has 15 residues. Written as DNA, the CDR3 is TGCGCCAGCAGCAGCTCATCGGGTGGGGGGACTGAAGCTTTCTTT. This encodes CASSSSSGGGTEAFF.

V and J are TRBV4-3 and TRBJ2-1; possible D gene TRBD2, 6 bases. Germline lookup yields CDR1 LGHNA and CDR2 YSLEER. Trimming pared 2 bases from V and 4 bases from J, leaving 15 bases between. The CDR3 runs to 16 residues. The DNA for the CDR3 is TGCGCCAGCAGCCAATCCGTCACTAGCAGTTACAATGAGCAGTTCTTC. The encoded protein is CASSQSVTSSYNEQFF.

The chain is built from TRBV7-2 and TRBJ2-3; TRBD2 agrees at 10 bases. After removal of 1 base from V and 5 bases from J, the junction contained 9 bases not matched to a gene. The germline CDR1 and CDR2 sequences are SGHTA and FQGNSA. This CDR3 spans 17 amino acids. The CDR3 sequence: CASSLGLAGAWGDTQYF. CDR3 nucleotide sequence: TGTGCCAGCAGCTTAGGGCTAGCGGGAGCGTGGGGAGATACGCAGTATTTT.

This sequence joins TRBV28 and TRBJ1-1, with D possibly being TRBD1 (6 bases). V was pared by 6 bases and J by 4 bases, with 18 bases between. Germline CDR1 is MDHEN and CDR2 is SYDVKM. The CDR3 loop spans 15 amino acids. This chain's CDR3 is CASSATSSGVTEAFF. The CDR3 DNA reads as TGTGCCAGCAGCGCCACCTCCTCAGGGGTCACTGAAGCTTTCTTT.

This clone was picked up one time. V gene TRBV7-6 combines with J gene TRBJ2-3; 10 bases fit TRBD2. The CDR3 is 16 amino acids. V lost 5 bases, J lost 1 base, and 6 bases stayed unmatched. Germline CDR1 SGHVS, CDR2 FNYEAQ. CDR3 residues: CASSVRTSGRTDTQYF. CDR3 in DNA: TGTGCCAGCAGCGTTAGGACTAGCGGACGCACAGATACGCAGTATTTT.

The chain couples TRBV5-1 to TRBJ2-3, with D perhaps matching TRBD1 (6 bases). Germline CDR1 is SGHRS and CDR2 is YFSETQ. The V gene lost 4 bases and the J gene lost 3 bases, with 15 bases spanning the gap. This CDR3 is built from 15 residues. CDR3 region: CASSIRPQGTDTQYF. The CDR3, as DNA: TGCGCCAGCAGCATCCGGCCCCAGGGGACAGATACGCAGTATTTT.

The chain carries TRBV27 and TRBJ1-3; D not resolved. CDR1 and CDR2 from the germline V gene are MNHEY and SMNVEV (reference sequence). CDR3 length: 14 residues. The V gene lost 3 bases and the J gene lost 0 bases, with 6 bases spanning the gap. The chain's CDR3 is CASSFAGSGNTIYF. The CDR3 bases are TGTGCCAGCAGTTTCGCAGGCTCTGGAAACACCATATATTTT.

The V gene is TRBV18, the J gene TRBJ2-2; TRBD2 aligns across 9 bases. Germline trimming cut 5 bases from V and 2 bases from J; bases unmatched to any gene: 3. CDR3 length equals 15 residues. Germline CDR1 reads KGHSH; CDR2 reads LQKENI. The CDR3 reads CASSIGTSNTGELFF. Here the CDR3 DNA reads TGTGCCAGCTCAATCGGGACTAGCAACACCGGGGAGCTGTTTTTT.

The chain carries TRBV4-1 and TRBJ2-7, with D maybe TRBD1 (6 bases). V lost 4 bases and J 2 bases, leaving 12 bases between the germline ends. Germline V CDR1 and CDR2: MGHRA, YSYEKL. The CDR3 spans 14 residues. This CDR3 reads CASSLGPGAYEQYF. CDR3 in DNA: TGCGCCAGCAGCCTTGGGCCAGGGGCCTACGAGCAGTACTTC.

This chain links TRBV11-2 with TRBJ2-6; a possible D gene is TRBD1 (5 bases). Trimming pared 4 bases from V and 0 bases from J, leaving 19 bases between. CDR3 length equals 19 residues. Germline CDR1 SGHAT, CDR2 FQNNGV. The CDR3 region has the DNA TGTGCCAGCAGCTCCCTTAAAGGGGCTTCCTACTCTGGGGCCAACGTCCTGACTTTC. Protein sequence: CASSSLKGASYSGANVLTF.

The chain is built from TRBV9 and TRBJ2-7; D remains unclear. The CDR3 contains 16 residues. The V gene lost 0 bases and the J gene lost 0 bases, with 13 bases spanning the gap. Germline assignment: CDR1 SGDLS and CDR2 YYNGEE. This chain's CDR3 is CASSVGGPMGSYEQYF. DNA of the CDR3: TGTGCCAGCAGCGTAGGTGGGCCAATGGGCTCCTACGAGCAGTACTTC. The full variable domain, in which reference TRBV9 and TRBJ2-7 provide the parts outside the CDR3, is DSGVTQTPKHLITATGQRVTLRCSPRSGDLSVYWYQQSLDQGLQFLIQYYNGEERAKGNILERFSAQQFPDLHSELNLSSLELGDSALYFCASSVGGPMGSYEQYFGPGTRLTVT.

The chain couples TRBV7-3 to TRBJ2-7; 7 bases are a match to TRBD1. Germline CDR1 and CDR2: SGHTA and FQGTGA. V was pared by 6 bases and J by 0 bases, with 11 bases of the junction left unmatched. This CDR3 comprises 16 residues. CDR3 protein: CASSRVGGPSSYEQYF. Written as DNA, the CDR3 is TGTGCCAGCAGTAGGGTAGGGGGCCCCAGCTCCTACGAGCAGTACTTC.

V and J are TRBV5-1 and TRBJ2-1; 9 positions match TRBD2. The V and J ends lost 1 base and 6 bases, in that order; junction bases with no gene match: 5. CDR1 is SGHRS and CDR2 is YFSETQ in the germline V gene. CDR3 length equals 15 residues. The CDR3 loop is CASSLIVAGVNEQFF. In DNA, the CDR3 is TGCGCCAGCAGCTTGATAGTAGCGGGAGTCAATGAGCAGTTCTTC.

The chain joins TRBV1 to TRBJ2-3; the D call TRBD2 from the table was never checked on the DNA. TRBV1 is a pseudogene segment. CDR3 size: 19 residues. CDR3 in amino acids: CTSSQEEVAGKPPTDTQYF. In DNA form, the CDR3 reads TGCACCAGCAGCCAAGAGGAGGTAGCGGGTAAGCCACCCACAGATACGCAGTATTTT.